These 32 T cell receptor beta chains originate from one sample sequenced in a study of T cell responses to AZD1222 COVID-19 vaccine. Sequencing was performed with immunoSEQ multiplex PCR; in TCRdb, only in-frame clones are kept and a portion is missing. This sample carries approximately 180,000 clones, 85% to 90% of them seen once, and the ten largest clones take approximately 1.8%. Sequenced material: peripheral blood, taken on day 0 of AZD1222 vaccination. The receptors shown here come from an adult in good health.

The V gene is TRBV7-3, the J gene TRBJ2-2; TRBD1 aligns across 11 bases. V shed 5 bases, J shed 4 bases, and the junction held 6 bases outside the gene matches. The germline V gene encodes CDR1 SGHTA and CDR2 FQGTGA. The CDR3 contains 16 residues. The CDR3 protein is CASSLLGTGGTGELFF. The CDR3 nucleotides read TGTGCCAGCAGCCTCCTTGGGACAGGGGGCACCGGGGAGCTGTTTTTT.

The CDR3 protein is CAASATESGNEQFF. CDR3 in DNA: TGTGCCGCCTCCGCCACAGAGAGTGGGAATGAGCAGTTCTTC. The chain employs TRBV10-3 and TRBJ2-1; D remains unclear. Germline V CDR1 and CDR2: ENHRY, SYGVKD. Trimming cost V 11 bases and J 7 bases, with 21 bases left between them. The CDR3 spans 14 residues.

This chain joins TRBV4-2 and TRBJ1-2, with 7 positions matching TRBD1. CDR1 LGHNA and CDR2 YNFKEQ come from the germline V gene. Trimming cost V 1 base and J 2 bases; bases outside gene matches: 7. CDR3 length equals 16 residues. In DNA, the CDR3 is TGTGCCAGCAGCCAAGCACAACAGGGGTTAAACTATGGCTACACCTTC. Translating gives CASSQAQQGLNYGYTF.

The rearrangement links TRBV6-6 to TRBJ2-7, with D possibly TRBD1 on 6 matching bases. This CDR3 is built from 10 residues. Germline V gene lookup returns CDR1 MNHNY and CDR2 SVGAGI (reference sequence). CDR3 coding DNA: TGTGGCGCAGGGGCCTACGAGCAGTACGTC. It encodes CGAGAYEQYV.

This rearrangement joins TRBV28 to TRBJ1-3; D not resolved. The CDR3 is 13 amino acids. Germline lookup yields CDR1 MDHEN and CDR2 SYDVKM. V gave up 3 bases and J gave up 6 bases, with 9 bases separating them. The CDR3 reads CASSFRPVNTIYF. DNA of the CDR3: TGTGCCAGCAGTTTCCGACCGGTAAACACCATATATTTT.

This chain links TRBV7-3 with TRBJ1-1; D gene ambiguous. This CDR3 is built from 13 residues. The germline V gene has CDR1 SGHTA and CDR2 FQGTGA. Trimming removed 3 bases at V and 3 bases at J, with 8 bases between. The CDR3 DNA is TGTGCCAGCAGCTTCTCCTCGGACACTGAAGCTTTCTTT. The encoded protein is CASSFSSDTEAFF.

The CDR3: CASSLSVGGNQPQHF. The CDR3 bases are TGTGCCAGCAGTTTAAGCGTGGGGGGCAATCAGCCCCAGCATTTT. V usage is TRBV28 and J usage is TRBJ1-5, with D perhaps TRBD1 (5 bases). CDR1 is MDHEN and CDR2 is SYDVKM in the germline V gene. This CDR3 has 15 residues. The V end lost 2 bases, the J end lost 2 bases, and 10 bases lay between the germline ends.

The rearrangement joins TRBV6-2 or TRBV6-3 to TRBJ1-4; 7 bases fit TRBD1. CDR1 is MNHEY and CDR2 is SVGEGT in the germline V gene. Losses at the gene ends were 5 bases for V and 7 bases for J; bases not matched to a gene: 7. The length of the CDR3 is 14 residues. Written as DNA, the CDR3 is TGTGCCAGCAGTCCGGGGGACAGAGTTGAAAAACTGTTTTTT. It translates to CASSPGDRVEKLFF.

The chain recombines TRBV6-6 with TRBJ2-7; 8 bases fit TRBD1. The CDR3 covers 14 residues. Germline CDR1 reads MNHNY; CDR2 reads SVGAGI (reference sequence). Germline trimming cut 0 bases from V and 6 bases from J; bases unmatched to any gene: 4. This CDR3 reads CASSYSGTGGEQYV. DNA for the CDR3: TGTGCCAGCAGTTACTCCGGGACAGGCGGCGAGCAGTACGTC.

The chain joins TRBV2 to TRBJ2-7; no definite D call. This CDR3 spans 10 amino acids. Trimming took 7 bases from V and 7 from J, leaving 8 bases between them. Per germline, CDR1 SNHLY and CDR2 FYNNEI. As DNA, the CDR3 is TGTGCCAGCAACAACAGAGAGCAGTACTTC. Its protein product is CASNNREQYF.

This clone was seen more than once but under ten times. V gene TRBV28 combines with J gene TRBJ2-7, with 9 bases that match TRBD1. J gave up 3 bases and V 3 bases, and 12 bases lay outside the gene matches. Germline V CDR1 and CDR2: MDHEN, SYDVKM. The CDR3 is 17 residues long. The CDR3: CASSLGQGASADYEQYV. CDR3 nucleotide sequence: TGTGCCAGCAGTTTGGGACAGGGCGCCTCAGCAGACTACGAGCAGTACGTC.

The chain carries TRBV28 and TRBJ1-5; D is perhaps TRBD1 (5 bases). V was pared by 7 bases and J by 6 bases, with 16 bases between. Germline V lookup: CDR1 MDHEN, CDR2 SYDVKM. This CDR3 region has 14 residues. The CDR3 reads CASTTPGGAQPQHF. Here the CDR3 DNA reads TGTGCCAGCACCACGCCCGGGGGTGCTCAGCCCCAGCATTTT.

J is TRBJ1-1 and V is TRBV7-8, with TRBD1 identical over 9 bases. V was clipped by 5 bases and J by 3 bases; unmatched bases: 7. Germline CDR1 SGHVS, CDR2 FQNEAQ. The CDR3 contains 15 residues. CDR3 protein: CASSLRTGAYTEAFF. In nucleotides, the CDR3 is TGTGCCAGCAGCCTACGGACAGGGGCATACACTGAAGCTTTCTTT.

This rearrangement joins TRBV5-1 to TRBJ1-2; 8 bases match TRBD1. Looked up from germline, CDR1 is SGHRS and CDR2 is YFSETQ. The CDR3 loop spans 16 amino acids. V trimming: 6 bases; J trimming: 0 bases; junction bases outside the gene matches: 10. Written as DNA, the CDR3 is TGCGCCAGCACGCTCGGACAGGGTACAGCTAACTATGGCTACACCTTC. This encodes CASTLGQGTANYGYTF.

The chain recombines TRBV19 with TRBJ1-2, with D unclear. Germline V gene sequence: CDR1 LNHDA, CDR2 SQIVND (reference sequence). V lost 5 bases, J lost 8 bases, and 12 bases lay in between. The CDR3 has 12 amino acids. CDR3 in amino acids: CASSLTLGGYTF. CDR3 nucleotide sequence: TGTGCCAGTAGTTTAACATTGGGGGGCTACACCTTC.

The chain employs TRBV10-2 and TRBJ1-1; D uncertain. The CDR3 loop spans 14 amino acids. Germline loops: CDR1 WSHSY, CDR2 SAAADI. The germline V and J ends were trimmed by 6 bases and 6 bases, with 17 bases remaining between them. CDR3 amino acids: CASRATGYLAEAFF. CDR3 nucleotides: TGCGCCAGCAGAGCTACGGGATATCTCGCTGAAGCTTTCTTT.

This clone was picked up one time. The chain recombines TRBV7-8 with TRBJ1-1; 7 nucleotides agree with TRBD1. CDR3 length equals 13 residues. Looked up from germline, CDR1 is SGHVS and CDR2 is FQNEAQ. After removal of 0 bases from V and 10 bases from J, the junction contained 5 bases not matched to a gene. The CDR3 sequence: CASSLAGRGAAFF. CDR3 nucleotides: TGTGCCAGCAGCTTAGCGGGCAGGGGGGCAGCTTTCTTT.

The chain joins TRBV5-8 to TRBJ2-1; D remains unclear. The V end lost 0 bases, the J end lost 15 bases, and 13 bases lay between the germline ends. The CDR3 sequence is 12 residues long. Per the germline V gene, CDR1 is SGHTS and CDR2 is YDEGEE. In nucleotides, the CDR3 is TGTGCCAGCAGCTTGGTTTTTTTATTGGGGTTCTTC. This sequence encodes CASSLVFLLGFF. The full variable domain, its missing parts supplied by reference TRBV5-8 and TRBJ2-1, is EAGVTQSPTHLIKTRGQQATLRCSPISGHTSVYWYQQALGLGLQFLLWYDEGEERNRGNFPPRFSGRQFPNYSSELNVNALELEDSALYLCASSLVFLLGFFGPGTRLTVL.

The chain recombines TRBV7-2 with TRBJ1-5; 9 bases match TRBD1. The junction had 1 base not matched to a gene; V was cut back by 1 base and J by 3 bases. Germline values: CDR1 SGHTA, CDR2 FQGNSA. CDR3 length equals 15 residues. The CDR3 here is CASSLGTGVNQPQHF. CDR3 sequence (DNA): TGTGCCAGCAGCTTAGGGACAGGGGTCAATCAGCCCCAGCATTTT.

The genes are TRBV5-1 and TRBJ2-1, with D possibly matching TRBD1 (6 bases). This CDR3 has 16 amino acids. In germline, CDR1 is SGHRS, CDR2 YFSETQ. V was shortened by 1 base and J by 0 bases, with 11 bases between the two germline ends. The CDR3 bases are TGCGCCAGCAGCTTGAGGCAGGGGAGCTCCTACAATGAGCAGTTCTTC. Protein product: CASSLRQGSSYNEQFF.

This chain joins TRBV5-6 and TRBJ1-2; TRBD1 might be the D (6 bases). This CDR3 has 14 amino acids. Germline V gives CDR1 SGHDT, CDR2 YYEEEE. Trimming removed 4 bases at V and 0 bases at J, with 10 bases between. CDR3 in DNA: TGTGCCAGCAGCGCACAGGGTGCTAACTATGGCTACACCTTC. This translates into CASSAQGANYGYTF.

V and J are TRBV18 and TRBJ1-2; 7 bases align to TRBD1. CDR1 KGHSH and CDR2 LQKENI come from the germline V gene. This CDR3 spans 14 amino acids. Unmatched junction bases numbered 6, after V lost 6 bases and J lost 2 bases. The CDR3 loop is CASSPGQSNYGYTF. The CDR3 region has the DNA TGTGCCAGCTCTCCGGGACAGTCCAACTATGGCTACACCTTC.

The chain is built from TRBV3-1 (or the pseudogene TRBV3-2) and TRBJ2-2, with D maybe TRBD2 (6 bases). Germline V CDR1 and CDR2: LGHDT, YNNKEL (reference sequence). This CDR3 comprises 14 residues. V dropped 6 bases and J dropped 0 bases, with 8 bases sitting between them. The CDR3 is CASREGANTGELFF. CDR3 bases: TGTGCCAGCAGGGAGGGAGCGAACACCGGGGAGCTGTTTTTT.

The V call is TRBV5-1, the J call TRBJ2-2; TRBD1 is a possible D gene (5 bases). Germline CDR1 SGHRS, CDR2 YFSETQ. V shed 1 base and J shed 6 bases, with 10 bases lying between them. This CDR3 region has 14 residues. The CDR3 DNA follows: TGCGCCAGCAGCTTGCAAAGGGGCCCCGGGGAGCTGTTTTTT. Its protein product is CASSLQRGPGELFF.

The chain has TRBV1 and TRBJ2-3; the table's D call, TRBD1, has no DNA check behind it. TRBV1 is noted as a pseudogene. CDR3 length equals 16 residues. The CDR3 DNA follows: TGCACCAGCAGCCATCACCCACAGGGGACGACAGATACGCAGTATTTT. This sequence encodes CTSSHHPQGTTDTQYF.

The chain uses TRBV7-2 and TRBJ1-1; D is unresolved. V lost 1 base and J lost 3, with 3 bases in between. CDR3 size: 12 residues. Germline CDR1 and CDR2: SGHTA and FQGNSA. The CDR3 loop is CASSLGYTEAFF. In DNA, the CDR3 is TGTGCCAGCAGCTTAGGGTACACTGAAGCTTTCTTT. The full variable domain, completed using reference TRBV7-2 and TRBJ1-1, is GAGVSQSPSNKVTEKGKDVELRCDPISGHTALYWYRQSLGQGLEFLIYFQGNSAPDKSGLPSDRFSAERTGGSVSTLTIQRTQQEDSAVYLCASSLGYTEAFFGQGTRLTVV.

This chain links TRBV10-3 with TRBJ1-5; D is possibly TRBD1 (6 bases). Trimming removed 1 base at V and 6 bases at J, with 13 bases between. The CDR3 has 15 residues. Germline CDR1 and CDR2: ENHRY and SYGVKD. The CDR3 reads CAISELGGAGQPQHF. The CDR3 DNA reads TGTGCCATCAGTGAGTTGGGGGGGGCGGGTCAGCCCCAGCATTTT.

This clone was picked up one time. The chain carries TRBV2 and TRBJ2-2; 8 bases map to TRBD2. Germline V gene data show CDR1 as SNHLY and CDR2 as FYNNEI. J was trimmed by 3 bases and V by 5 bases; bases with no gene match: 2. This CDR3 contains 14 residues. The CDR3 is CASSLAGYTGELFF. CDR3 bases: TGTGCCAGCAGTTTAGCGGGGTACACCGGGGAGCTGTTTTTT.

The rearrangement uses TRBV5-6 and TRBJ2-3; 10 bases fit TRBD2. This CDR3 comprises 16 residues. V shed 4 bases and J 2 bases; nucleotides not matched to a gene: 7. Germline CDR1 and CDR2: SGHDT and YYEEEE. The CDR3 loop is CASSLGLARHTDTQYF. DNA for the CDR3: TGTGCCAGCAGCCTGGGACTAGCGCGTCACACAGATACGCAGTATTTT.

This clone has a handful of counts. This chain links TRBV29-1 with TRBJ1-2; TRBD1 aligns across 10 bases. Losses at the gene ends were 4 bases for V and 2 bases for J; bases not matched to a gene: 7. Per germline, CDR1 SQVTM and CDR2 ANQGSEA. CDR3 length: 15 amino acids. The CDR3 sequence is CSVVLPGQGNYGYTF. The CDR3 DNA reads TGCAGCGTTGTTCTCCCGGGACAGGGGAACTATGGCTACACCTTC.

This chain uses TRBV10-3 with TRBJ2-3, with D perhaps assigned TRBD1 or TRBD2 (6 bases each). V was cut by 0 bases and J by 2 bases, with 9 bases left in between. CDR3 length equals 15 residues. Germline V CDR1 and CDR2: ENHRY, SYGVKD. CDR3 sequence: CAISESGGYTDTQYF. The CDR3 nucleotides read TGTGCCATCAGTGAGTCGGGGGGCTACACAGATACGCAGTATTTT.

The CDR3 DNA follows: TGTGCCAGCAGCCGTCAGGGCTCACCCCTCCACTTT. This gives the protein CASSRQGSPLHF. The genes are TRBV5-8 and TRBJ1-6, with a weak D call TRBD1 (5 bases). V was cut by 4 bases and J by 10 bases, with 9 bases left in between. Germline CDR1 is SGHTS and CDR2 is YDEGEE. The CDR3 contains 12 residues.